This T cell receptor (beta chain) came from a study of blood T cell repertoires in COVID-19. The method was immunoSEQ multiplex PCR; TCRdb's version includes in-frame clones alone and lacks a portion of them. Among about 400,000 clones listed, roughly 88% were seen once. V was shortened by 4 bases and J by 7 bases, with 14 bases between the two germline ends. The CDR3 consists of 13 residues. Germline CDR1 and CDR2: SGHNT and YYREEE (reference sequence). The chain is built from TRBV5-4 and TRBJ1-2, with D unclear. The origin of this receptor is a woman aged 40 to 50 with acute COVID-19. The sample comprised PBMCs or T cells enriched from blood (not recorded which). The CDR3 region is CASSRTDDGGYTF. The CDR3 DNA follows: TGTGCCAGCAGCCGTACAGATGATGGTGGCTACACCTTC. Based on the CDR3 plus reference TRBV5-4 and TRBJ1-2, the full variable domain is ETGVTQSPTHLIKTRGQQVTLRCSSQSGHNTVSWYQQALGQGPQFIFQYYREEENGRGNFPPRFSGLQFPNYSSELNVNALELDDSALYLCASSRTDDGGYTFGSGTRLTVV.